This T cell receptor beta chain appears in the sequencing data of a study of cytomegalovirus exposure and HLA in healthy donors. The ends were cut back, 5 bases at V and 0 bases at J, with 15 bases in the middle. This CDR3 is 16 amino acids long. Germline loops: CDR1 LGHNA, CDR2 YSLEER. The primer mix had 60 Vbeta and 13 Jbeta primers. TCRdb's table, derived via immunoSEQ multiplex PCR, lists solely in-frame clones and lacks some. The table includes 190,000 or so clones, 75% to 85% detected once. Sequences were obtained from PBMCs. The chain couples TRBV4-3 to TRBJ2-3; D possibly corresponds to TRBD1 (6 bases). The sequence came from a woman aged 50 to 65 in good health and CMV-seropositive. CDR3 nucleotide sequence: TGCGCCAGCAGCGCACAGGGTGCAATTAGCACAGATACGCAGTATTTT. Translating gives CASSAQGAISTDTQYF.